This TCR beta chain was observed in a study of cytomegalovirus exposure and HLA in healthy donors. Notes on the study in general: Listed as cytomegalovirus-associated were around 160 TCR beta chains. Further analysis was carried out later, and it showed several of the most significant clusters appearing linked to common viral pathogens. Later analysis associated a missense DCLRE1C variant with TCR beta V- and J-gene trimming.

On this clone: What it binds is not known.

Donors had nominal health at sampling but likely had unrecorded immune exposures. CDR1 is MNHNS and CDR2 is SASEGT in the germline V gene. V dropped 4 bases and J dropped 4; count of bases not matched to a gene: 9. CDR3 length: 16 residues. Primers for the PCR totalled 60 Vbeta and 13 Jbeta. Profiling relied on immunoSEQ multiplex PCR, and the TCRdb table lists in-frame clones only, not all of them. Of nearly 110,000 clones in the sample, about 80% are singletons; the top ten hold roughly 2.7%. Source material: PBMCs. The clonotype originates from a man aged 30 to 45 in good health and CMV-seropositive. The chain employs TRBV6-1 and TRBJ2-3, with 9 bases that match TRBD2. The CDR3 nucleotides are TGTGCCAGCAGTGCCCTTATTAGCGGGGGCGCAGATACGCAGTATTTT. Translated, it gives CASSALISGGADTQYF.